This TCR beta chain is drawn from a study of T cells in Graves' hyperthyroidism and ophthalmopathy. Study information: At initial diagnosis, before any treatment had begun, peripheral blood was obtained. Findings and caveats of the study: Blood held most thyroid clonotypes expanded above 0.001 frequency.

Amplification targeted TCR beta CDR3 regions from RNA transcripts. First-round RT-PCR of the TCR CDR3 relied on the HTBI primer set. TCRdb recomputed calls from the multiplex PCR reads with MiXCR, one row per CDR3 protein. The sample has some 650,000 distinct CDR3 sequences, approximately 15% seen once. This clonotype was counted a few times. Its antigen remains unknown. This CDR3 has 14 amino acids. Germline values: CDR1 LNHDA, CDR2 SQIVND (reference sequence). The V end was cut by 7 bases, the J end by 4 bases, with 16 bases between. Sequenced input: blood. The chain couples TRBV19 to TRBJ1-1; D uncertain. This receptor was identified in a woman aged 40 to 49 with Graves' ophthalmopathy. The CDR3 sequence: CASIQLGGGTEAFF. The DNA for the CDR3 is TGTGCCAGTATCCAACTAGGAGGCGGCACTGAAGCTTTCTTT.